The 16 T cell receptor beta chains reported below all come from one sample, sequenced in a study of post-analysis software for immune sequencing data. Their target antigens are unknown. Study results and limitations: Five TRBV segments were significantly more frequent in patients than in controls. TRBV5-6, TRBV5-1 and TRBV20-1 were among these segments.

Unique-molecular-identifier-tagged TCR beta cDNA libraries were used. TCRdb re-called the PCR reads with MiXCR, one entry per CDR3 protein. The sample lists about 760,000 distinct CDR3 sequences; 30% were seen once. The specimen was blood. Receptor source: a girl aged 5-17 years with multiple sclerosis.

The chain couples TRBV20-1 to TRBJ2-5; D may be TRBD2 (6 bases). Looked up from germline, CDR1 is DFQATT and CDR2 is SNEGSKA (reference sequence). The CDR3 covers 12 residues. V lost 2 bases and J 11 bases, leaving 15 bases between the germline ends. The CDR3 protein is CSARSWRGEQYF. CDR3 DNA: TGCAGTGCTAGATCCTGGAGGGGAGAGCAGTACTTC.

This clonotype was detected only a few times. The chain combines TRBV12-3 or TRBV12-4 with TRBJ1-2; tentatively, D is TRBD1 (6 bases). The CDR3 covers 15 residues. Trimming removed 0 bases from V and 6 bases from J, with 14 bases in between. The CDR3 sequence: CASSLATSPGDGYTF. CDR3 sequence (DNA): TGTGCCAGCAGTTTAGCGACCTCCCCAGGGGATGGCTACACCTTC.

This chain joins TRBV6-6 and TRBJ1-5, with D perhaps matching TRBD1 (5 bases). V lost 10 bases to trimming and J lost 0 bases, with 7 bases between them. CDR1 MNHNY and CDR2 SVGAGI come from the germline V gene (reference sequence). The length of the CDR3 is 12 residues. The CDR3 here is CAIQVSNQPQHF. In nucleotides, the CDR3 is TGTGCCATACAGGTTAGCAATCAGCCCCAGCATTTT.

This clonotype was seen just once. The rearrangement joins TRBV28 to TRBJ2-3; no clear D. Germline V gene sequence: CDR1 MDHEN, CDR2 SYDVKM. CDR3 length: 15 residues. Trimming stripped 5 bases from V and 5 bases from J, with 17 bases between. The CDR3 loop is CASSDTGPGRDTQYF. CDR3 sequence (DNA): TGTGCCAGCAGTGACACGGGTCCGGGCCGAGATACGCAGTATTTT.

CDR3 nucleotides: TGTGCCAGCAGGCGGACTAGCGGGATGGATACGCAGTATTTT. Translation: CASRRTSGMDTQYF. V usage is TRBV12-3 or TRBV12-4 and J usage is TRBJ2-3; 12 bases are a match to TRBD2. V lost 6 bases to trimming and J lost 6 bases; unmatched junction nucleotides: 4. CDR3 length equals 14 residues.

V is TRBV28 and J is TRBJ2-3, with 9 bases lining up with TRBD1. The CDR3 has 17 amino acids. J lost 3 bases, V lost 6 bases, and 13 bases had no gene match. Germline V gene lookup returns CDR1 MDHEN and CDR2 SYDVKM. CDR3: CASSQQQGAAITDTQYF. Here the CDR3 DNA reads TGTGCCAGCAGCCAACAACAGGGGGCAGCCATAACAGATACGCAGTATTTT.

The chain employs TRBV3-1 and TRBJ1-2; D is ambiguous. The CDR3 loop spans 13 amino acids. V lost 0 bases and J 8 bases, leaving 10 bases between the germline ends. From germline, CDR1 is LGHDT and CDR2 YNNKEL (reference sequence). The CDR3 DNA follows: TGTGCCAGCAGCCAAGAATCTGGGTTCGGCTACACCTTC. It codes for CASSQESGFGYTF. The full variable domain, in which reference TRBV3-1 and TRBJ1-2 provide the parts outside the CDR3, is DTAVSQTPKYLVTQMGNDKSIKCEQNLGHDTMYWYKQDSKKFLKIMFSYNNKELIINETVPNRFSPKSPDKAHLNLHINSLELGDSAVYFCASSQESGFGYTFGSGTRLTVV.

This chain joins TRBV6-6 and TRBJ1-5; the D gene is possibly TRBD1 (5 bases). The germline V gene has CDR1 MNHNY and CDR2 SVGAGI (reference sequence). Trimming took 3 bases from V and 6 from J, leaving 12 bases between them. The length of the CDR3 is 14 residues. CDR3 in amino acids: CASSYWGISQPQHF. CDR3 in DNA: TGTGCCAGCAGTTATTGGGGGATAAGTCAGCCCCAGCATTTT.

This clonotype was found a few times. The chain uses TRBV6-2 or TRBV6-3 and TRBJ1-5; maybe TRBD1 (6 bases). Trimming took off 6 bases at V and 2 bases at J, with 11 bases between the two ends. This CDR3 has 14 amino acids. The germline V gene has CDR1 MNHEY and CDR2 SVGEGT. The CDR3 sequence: CASRQGVGNQPQHF. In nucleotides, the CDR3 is TGTGCCAGCAGACAGGGTGTTGGCAATCAGCCCCAGCATTTT.

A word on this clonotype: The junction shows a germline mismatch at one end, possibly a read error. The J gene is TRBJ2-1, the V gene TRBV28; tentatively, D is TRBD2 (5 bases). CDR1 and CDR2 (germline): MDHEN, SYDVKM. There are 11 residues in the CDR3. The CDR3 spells CASSSTNVQFF. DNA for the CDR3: TGTGCCAGCAGTTCGACTAATGTGCAGTTCTTC.

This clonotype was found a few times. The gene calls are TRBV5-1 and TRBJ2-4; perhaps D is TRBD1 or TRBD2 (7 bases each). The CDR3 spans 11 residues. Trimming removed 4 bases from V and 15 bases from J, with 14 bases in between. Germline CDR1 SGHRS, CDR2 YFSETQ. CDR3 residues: CASSAGDSWYF. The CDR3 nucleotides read TGCGCCAGCAGCGCGGGGGACAGTTGGTACTTC.

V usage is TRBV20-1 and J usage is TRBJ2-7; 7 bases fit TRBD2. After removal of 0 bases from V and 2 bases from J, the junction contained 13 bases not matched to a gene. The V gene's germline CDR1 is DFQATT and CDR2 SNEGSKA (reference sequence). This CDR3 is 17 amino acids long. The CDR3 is CSARDWMGGRPPYEQYF. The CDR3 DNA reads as TGCAGTGCTAGAGATTGGATGGGCGGGAGACCCCCCTACGAGCAGTACTTC.

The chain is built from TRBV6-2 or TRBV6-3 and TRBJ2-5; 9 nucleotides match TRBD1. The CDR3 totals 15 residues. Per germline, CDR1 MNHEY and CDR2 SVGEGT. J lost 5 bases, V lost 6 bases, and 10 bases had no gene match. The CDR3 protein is CASSGGDRVSETQYF. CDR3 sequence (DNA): TGTGCCAGCAGCGGTGGGGACAGGGTTTCGGAGACCCAGTACTTC.

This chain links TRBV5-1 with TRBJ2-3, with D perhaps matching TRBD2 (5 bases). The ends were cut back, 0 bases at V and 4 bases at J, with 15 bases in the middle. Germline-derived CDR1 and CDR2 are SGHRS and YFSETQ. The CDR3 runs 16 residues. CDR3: CASSLAVGVGADTQYF. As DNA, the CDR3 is TGCGCCAGCAGCTTGGCCGTCGGGGTTGGGGCAGATACGCAGTATTTT.

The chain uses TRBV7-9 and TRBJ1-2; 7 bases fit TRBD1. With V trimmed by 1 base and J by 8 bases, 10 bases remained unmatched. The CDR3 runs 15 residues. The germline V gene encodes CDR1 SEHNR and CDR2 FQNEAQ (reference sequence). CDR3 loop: CASSLVRDSSRGYTF. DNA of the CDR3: TGTGCCAGCAGCTTAGTTCGGGACAGCTCACGAGGCTACACCTTC.

As DNA, the CDR3 is TGCGCCAGCAACCCGGGGGCCTACGAGCAGTACTTC. This codes for CASNPGAYEQYF. The V gene is TRBV5-1, the J gene TRBJ2-7, with D possibly TRBD2 on 6 matching bases. The CDR3 has 12 residues. The germline V gene has CDR1 SGHRS and CDR2 YFSETQ. The V gene lost 6 bases and the J gene lost 2 bases, with 9 bases spanning the gap.